This TCR beta chain appears in the sequencing data of a study of blood T cell repertoires in COVID-19. Study in general: The cDNA or gDNA used as material had been derived from T cells, B-cell-depleted T cells, or PBMCs.

V was trimmed by 4 bases and J by 1 base, leaving 14 bases between them. Germline loops: CDR1 LNHDA, CDR2 SQIVND (reference sequence). The CDR3 contains 16 residues. Using immunoSEQ multiplex PCR, the repertoire was profiled, and TCRdb retains in-frame clones only, with some absent. This sample has 100,000 to 150,000 clones, with 84% found just once. Recovered status applied to Cohort 3 donors who had two consecutive negative PCRs. It also applied to those with clearance or with symptom resolution. This receptor was identified in a woman aged 25 to 45 who had recovered from COVID-19. The sequencing sample was made of PBMCs or T cells enriched from blood (not recorded which). J is TRBJ1-5 and V is TRBV19, with D possibly TRBD1 on 6 matching bases. CDR3 DNA sequence: TGTGCCAGTAGTAGGGTGGGGGGGCTCAGCAATCAGCCCCAGCATTTT. Translated, it gives CASSRVGGLSNQPQHF.